The entry below describes one T cell receptor (beta chain). Its antigen is unknown. An end of the junction does not agree with germline; a read error may underlie this. Additional DNA sequences in this sample encode the identical CDR3. The PCR contained 60 Vbeta and 13 Jbeta primers. Repertoires were generated with immunoSEQ multiplex PCR, while TCRdb's copy carries only in-frame clones and drops some. The sample lists some 140,000 clones; 80% were seen once. These data belong to a study of cytomegalovirus exposure and HLA in healthy donors. Background on the study: Counted in an early data release were about 85 million unique TCRs from HLA-typed donors. General observations from the study: From TCR beta sequences, most subjects' HLA-A and HLA-B alleles were reportedly predicted accurately. Among the most significant clusters, several appeared linked to common viral pathogens in a later analysis. Accounts indicate the classifier identified cytomegalovirus status with strong specificity and sensitivity.

The specimen was PBMCs. The clonotype was recovered from a woman in her thirties or forties in good health and CMV-seropositive.

The CDR3 region is CASSLGQPQFGDEQFF. CDR3 nucleotides: TGCGCCAGCAGCCTCGGACAGCCGCAATTCGGGGATGAGCAGTTCTTC. The J gene is TRBJ2-1, the V gene TRBV14, with TRBD1 as a possible D gene (6 bases). Germline CDR1 and CDR2: SGHDN and FVKESK. This CDR3 region has 16 residues.